The source of this T cell receptor beta chain is a study of control samples from healthy donors and cancer patients. Sequenced by immunoSEQ multiplex PCR; TCRdb stores in-frame clones only, minus some. This table has around 170,000 clones, 70% to 90% appearing once. The CDR3 spans 14 residues. Germline V lookup: CDR1 SGDLS, CDR2 YYNGEE. Germline trimming cut 3 bases from V and 7 bases from J; bases unmatched to any gene: 9. The rearrangement joins TRBV9 to TRBJ1-1; 7 positions agree with TRBD1. Material: blood. This TCR was sampled from a woman in her thirties in good health. CDR3 residues: CASSGSRTGLEAFF. In DNA, the CDR3 is TGTGCCAGCAGCGGGTCCCGGACAGGACTTGAAGCTTTCTTT.